The rows below give T cell receptor beta chains drawn from one sample of a study of CD8 T cells in Susac syndrome. From the immunoSEQ multiplex PCR reads, TCRdb called clonotypes with MiXCR, one entry per CDR3 protein. The sample consists of 150,000 to 200,000 distinct CDR3 sequences, around 96% of them appearing once. The sequenced sample was CD8+ T cells from PBMCs. The receptors stem from a human donor with multiple sclerosis. Both conserved end residues are part of each CDR3. The D gene is left open where the match is weak. The size entry is marked missing in some rows and otherwise reads once, few, many or a size class.

TRBJ2-1 TRBV2 NA NA CASSEEGGEQFF TGTGCCAGCAGTGAGGAGGGGGGTGAGCAGTTCTTC
TRBJ1-4 TRBV3-1 NA NA CASSQDGTLRGKLFF TGTGCCAGCAGCCAAGATGGGACCCTCCGGGGAAAACTGTTTTTT
TRBJ2-3 TRBV7-8 NA NA CASSRLQGLLTDTQYF TGTGCCAGCAGCCGACTCCAGGGGTTACTCACAGATACGCAGTATTTT
TRBJ2-1 TRBV29-1 NA NA CSVPLVGNEQFF TGCAGCGTCCCCCTGGTGGGGAATGAGCAGTTCTTC
TRBJ1-2 TRBV7-3 NA TRBD1 CASSWTGGTNYGYTF TGTGCCAGCAGCTGGACAGGGGGGACGAACTATGGCTACACCTTC
TRBJ2-1 TRBV9 NA NA CASSVKGNEQFF TGTGCCAGCAGCGTAAAGGGGAATGAGCAGTTCTTC
TRBJ2-1 TRBV13 NA NA CASSHGRHNEQFF TGTGCCAGCAGCCACGGACGGCACAATGAGCAGTTCTTC
TRBJ2-1 TRBV7-9 NA NA CAILGSAYNEQFF TGTGCCATCCTCGGAAGCGCCTACAATGAGCAGTTCTTC
TRBJ2-3 TRBV6-5 NA NA CASSYSVPTDLIADTQYF TGTGCCAGCAGTTACTCCGTCCCGACAGATCTCATTGCAGATACGCAGTATTTT
TRBJ2-1 TRBV4-2 NA TRBD2 CASSQTGGPYNEQFF TGTGCCAGCAGCCAAACGGGGGGGCCCTACAATGAGCAGTTCTTC
TRBJ1-1 TRBV4-2 NA NA CASSQDLMDLGEAFF TGTGCCAGCAGCCAAGATTTGATGGACCTCGGTGAAGCTTTCTTT
TRBJ2-3 TRBV2 NA TRBD2 CASSDLGTSLADTQYF TGTGCCAGCAGCGACCTAGGGACTAGCCTCGCGGATACGCAGTATTTT
TRBJ2-7 TRBV12-3/TRBV12-4 NA TRBD2 CASSTGLAGNEQYF TGTGCCAGCAGTACGGGCCTAGCGGGAAACGAGCAGTACTTC
TRBJ2-3 TRBV6-5 NA NA CAGWSADTQYF TGTGCCGGATGGAGTGCAGATACGCAGTATTTT
TRBJ2-3 TRBV27 NA NA CASSLSSADTQYF TGTGCCAGCAGTTTATCGAGCGCAGATACGCAGTATTTT
TRBJ2-1 TRBV27 NA NA CASSLGETYNEQFF TGTGCCAGCAGTTTGGGGGAGACCTACAATGAGCAGTTCTTC
TRBJ1-2 TRBV29-1 NA TRBD1 CSAETGLGYGYTF TGCAGCGCCGAGACAGGGCTTGGCTATGGCTACACCTTC
TRBJ2-1 TRBV7-6 NA TRBD2 CASSSRGTSGSSYNEQFF TGTGCCAGCAGCTCACGGGGGACTAGCGGGAGCTCCTACAATGAGCAGTTCTTC
TRBJ2-5 TRBV7-9 NA NA CASSLIFEPAETQYF TGTGCCAGCAGCTTAATCTTCGAGCCGGCAGAGACCCAGTACTTC
TRBJ2-1 TRBV7-3 NA TRBD2 CASSRTSSSYNEQFF TGTGCCAGCAGCAGGACTAGCAGCTCCTACAATGAGCAGTTCTTC
TRBJ2-7 TRBV12-3/TRBV12-4 NA NA CASSYDKGEGYEQYF TGTGCCAGCAGTTACGACAAGGGTGAGGGTTACGAGCAGTACTTC
TRBJ2-2 TRBV2 NA NA CASSEKGVAANTGELFF TGTGCCAGCAGTGAAAAGGGGGTAGCAGCGAACACCGGGGAGCTGTTTTTT
TRBJ2-2 TRBV30 once NA CAWSQFNTGELFF TGTGCCTGGAGTCAGTTTAACACCGGGGAGCTGTTTTTT
TRBJ1-2 TRBV27 NA NA CASSLTGYYGYTF TGTGCCAGCAGTCTGACAGGTTACTATGGCTACACCTTC
TRBJ2-5 TRBV9 NA TRBD2 CASSVGRTSGRSETQYF TGTGCCAGCAGCGTAGGGAGGACTAGCGGGAGATCGGAGACCCAGTACTTC
TRBJ2-7 TRBV27 NA NA CASSVTGSAEQYF TGTGCCAGCAGTGTGACAGGTAGCGCCGAGCAGTACTTC
TRBJ2-1 TRBV29-1 NA NA CSAEGENLFF TGCAGCGCGGAGGGCGAGAATCTGTTCTTC
TRBJ2-1 TRBV7-9 NA TRBD2 CASSSTVAGARGNEQFF TGTGCCAGCAGCTCAACGGTAGCGGGAGCGCGGGGCAATGAGCAGTTCTTC
TRBJ1-4 TRBV2 NA NA CASTEGVATNEKLFF TGTGCCAGCACCGAAGGGGTCGCAACTAATGAAAAACTGTTTTTT
TRBJ2-2 TRBV20-1 NA TRBD2 CSASGGTNTGELFF TGCAGTGCTAGCGGGGGGACGAACACCGGGGAGCTGTTTTTT
TRBJ2-5 TRBV3-1 once NA CASSQPNRESLQETQYF TGTGCCAGCAGCCAACCCAACAGGGAGAGCCTCCAAGAGACCCAGTACTTC
TRBJ1-1 TRBV6-5 NA NA CASSSSGHTEAFF TGTGCCAGCAGTTCTTCAGGGCACACTGAAGCTTTCTTT
TRBJ1-4 TRBV15 NA NA CATSRDRSVNEKLFF TGTGCCACCAGCAGAGATAGGTCAGTAAATGAAAAACTGTTTTTT
TRBJ2-7 TRBV4-2 NA NA CASSQEIRSGTLTQYF TGTGCCAGCAGCCAAGAAATTCGTTCCGGGACATTAACACAGTACTTC
TRBJ1-1 TRBV14 NA NA CASGPNTEAFF TGTGCCAGCGGGCCGAACACTGAAGCTTTCTTT
TRBJ2-6 TRBV27 NA NA CASSIGISGANVLTF TGTGCCAGCAGTATTGGAATCTCTGGGGCCAACGTCCTGACTTTC
TRBJ2-7 TRBV7-8 NA TRBD2 CASSPVSGSPYEQYF TGTGCCAGCAGCCCCGTGAGCGGGAGCCCCTACGAGCAGTACTTC
TRBJ2-1 TRBV9 few TRBD2 CASSRGSSYNEQFF TGTGCCAGCAGTCGCGGGAGCTCCTACAATGAGCAGTTCTTC
TRBJ2-5 TRBV11-2 NA TRBD2 CASSLGPSGSETQYF TGTGCCAGCAGCTTAGGCCCTAGCGGGAGTGAGACCCAGTACTTC
TRBJ2-3 TRBV5-4 NA NA CASSLSVGYTDTQYF TGTGCCAGCAGCTTGTCGGTCGGATACACAGATACGCAGTATTTT
TRBJ1-2 TRBV6-1 NA NA CAIDGYTF TGTGCGATAGATGGCTACACCTTC
TRBJ2-1 TRBV28 NA TRBD1 CASTIGTGEQFF TGTGCCAGCACCATCGGGACAGGAGAGCAGTTCTTC
TRBJ2-1 TRBV3-1 once NA CASSQRKGRDEQFF TGTGCCAGCAGCCAGAGAAAGGGGCGGGATGAGCAGTTCTTC
TRBJ1-5 TRBV4-2 NA NA CASSPGVRDQPQHF TGTGCCAGCAGCCCCGGGGTAAGAGATCAGCCCCAGCATTTT
TRBJ2-3 TRBV15 NA NA CATSSSRADTQYF TGTGCCACCAGCAGCAGTCGGGCAGATACGCAGTATTTT
TRBJ2-5 TRBV27 NA NA CASSLNGGTQETQYF TGTGCCAGCAGTTTAAATGGTGGGACCCAAGAGACCCAGTACTTC
TRBJ2-7 TRBV7-9 once TRBD2 CASSLSHGRATYEQYF TGTGCCAGCAGCTTATCCCACGGGAGGGCCACCTACGAGCAGTACTTC
TRBJ2-5 TRBV7-9 NA NA CASSLAPPAETQYF TGTGCCAGCAGCTTAGCGCCCCCGGCGGAGACCCAGTACTTC
TRBJ2-1 TRBV20-1 NA NA CSASRVARPDEQFF TGCAGTGCGTCCAGGGTGGCCCGCCCGGATGAGCAGTTCTTC
TRBJ2-3 TRBV28 NA TRBD2 CASSLGTSISYF TGTGCCAGCAGTTTAGGGACTAGCATTTCGTATTTT
TRBJ1-2 TRBV15 NA NA CATSRGAWEEYGYTF TGTGCCACCAGCAGAGGGGCGTGGGAAGAGTATGGCTACACCTTC
TRBJ1-2 TRBV6-1 NA NA CASSTGSLMDGYTF TGTGCCAGCAGTACAGGCAGTTTGATGGATGGCTACACCTTC
TRBJ2-7 TRBV29-1 NA NA CSVEDPRTYEQYF TGCAGCGTTGAAGATCCAAGGACCTACGAGCAGTACTTC
TRBJ2-5 TRBV23-1 NA TRBD1 CASSHCCRGRGETQYF TGCGCCAGCAGCCACTGCTGCAGGGGGCGCGGAGAGACCCAGTACTTC
TRBJ2-7 TRBV2 NA NA CASSETGFLSYEQYF TGTGCCAGCAGTGAAACAGGGTTCCTCTCCTACGAGCAGTACTTC
TRBJ2-7 TRBV28 NA NA CASSFMFQGGEQYF TGTGCCAGCAGTTTTATGTTCCAGGGAGGCGAGCAGTACTTC
TRBJ1-1 TRBV7-9 few TRBD1 CASSAGQGNTEAFF TGTGCCAGCAGCGCCGGACAGGGGAACACTGAAGCTTTCTTT
TRBJ2-1 TRBV29-1 once NA CSVIPQNNEQFF TGCAGCGTTATCCCACAAAACAATGAGCAGTTCTTC
TRBJ2-1 TRBV30 NA TRBD2 CAWTSGSDNEQFF TGTGCCTGGACTAGCGGGAGCGACAATGAGCAGTTCTTC
TRBJ2-7 TRBV2 NA NA CASSDWAGEQYF TGTGCCAGCAGTGATTGGGCGGGCGAGCAGTACTTC